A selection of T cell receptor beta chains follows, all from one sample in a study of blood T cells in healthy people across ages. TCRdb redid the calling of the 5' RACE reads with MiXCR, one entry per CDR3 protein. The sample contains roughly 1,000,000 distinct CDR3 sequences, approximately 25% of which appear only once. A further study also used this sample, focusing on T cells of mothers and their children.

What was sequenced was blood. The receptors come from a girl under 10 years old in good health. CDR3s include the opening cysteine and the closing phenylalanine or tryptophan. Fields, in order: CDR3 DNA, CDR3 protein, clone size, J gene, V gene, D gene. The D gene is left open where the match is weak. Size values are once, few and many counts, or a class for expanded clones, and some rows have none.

TGCAGCGTCACTGGGGCGCGGGGTTCCTACGAGCAGTACTTC	CSVTGARGSYEQYF	.	TRBJ2-7	TRBV29-1	.
TGCGCCAACAGCTCAACCTTGGACAGCACAGATACGCAGTATTTT	CANSSTLDSTDTQYF	few	TRBJ2-3	TRBV5-1	.
TGTGCCAGCAGCTTGACCCCCGCGGTCTTGGGGACCCAGTACTTC	CASSLTPAVLGTQYF	.	TRBJ2-5	TRBV5-5	.
TGCGCCAGCAGCCATGATGAAGAAGAAGTTGAAAAACTGTTTTTT	CASSHDEEEVEKLFF	few	TRBJ1-4	TRBV4-1	.
TGTGCCAGCAGCCGAGACAGAGGGGCTTACAATGAGCAGTTCTTC	CASSRDRGAYNEQFF	.	TRBJ2-1	TRBV11-2	.
TGCAGCGTTGCCCCGACAGGGGAAGAGACCCAGTACTTC	CSVAPTGEETQYF	many	TRBJ2-5	TRBV29-1	TRBD1
TGTGCCAGCGCCCCGCTAGATAGGACCTACGAGCAGTACTTC	CASAPLDRTYEQYF	.	TRBJ2-7	TRBV6-5	.
TGCGCCAGCGCTTTGGGACTACAATCTTATTCGTTCTTC	CASALGLQSYSFF	few	TRBJ2-1	TRBV4-1	TRBD2
TGTGCCAGCAGCCCCAGGGGGCTTTATGGAAACACCATATATTTT	CASSPRGLYGNTIYF	few	TRBJ1-3	TRBV14	TRBD1
TGTGCCAGCAGTTTCACTACTAGCACAGATACGCAGTATTTT	CASSFTTSTDTQYF	.	TRBJ2-3	TRBV6-2/TRBV6-3	.
TGTGCCAGCAGCCACCTGGGAACTGAAGCTTTCTTT	CASSHLGTEAFF	.	TRBJ1-1	TRBV3-1	.
TGTGCCAGCAGCCAAGTCAGGGGGCTCAACAATGAGCAGTTCTTC	CASSQVRGLNNEQFF	few	TRBJ2-1	TRBV16	TRBD1
TGCAGCGTTTCTGGAGGCGTCTCCTACGAGCAGTACTTC	CSVSGGVSYEQYF	few	TRBJ2-7	TRBV29-1	.
TGCGCCAGCAGCCAAGATCGGGACGGGACCCAGTACTTC	CASSQDRDGTQYF	many	TRBJ2-5	TRBV4-3	.
TGCGCCAGCAGATACACTGTGGACAACTCCTACGAGCAGTACTTC	CASRYTVDNSYEQYF	.	TRBJ2-7	TRBV4-1	.
TGTGCCAGCAGCTTAGCGGGACAGGGAAACAATGAGCAGTTCTTC	CASSLAGQGNNEQFF	.	TRBJ2-1	TRBV7-2	TRBD1
TGCAGCGCTGACCCCGCCAACATAGAGGGCTCAACTAATGAAAAACTGTTTTTT	CSADPANIEGSTNEKLFF	.	TRBJ1-4	TRBV29-1	.
TGTGCCAGCAGCTTAGAAAGGGGGCGACAAGAGACCCAGTACTTC	CASSLERGRQETQYF	few	TRBJ2-5	TRBV11-2	TRBD1
TGTGCCAGCATCGGGACTAGCGGGAGTCCAAACACCGGGGAGCTGTTTTTT	CASIGTSGSPNTGELFF	.	TRBJ2-2	TRBV28	TRBD2
TGCAGTGCTAGAGAGGAGCTGAAGAGGAATGAGCAGTTCTTC	CSAREELKRNEQFF	.	TRBJ2-1	TRBV20-1	.
TGTGCCAGCAGCCAGACTAGCATTGGGGAGACCCAGTACTTC	CASSQTSIGETQYF	.	TRBJ2-5	TRBV11-2	TRBD2
TGTGCCAGCAGTGTTTTTCAGGGGGAGCAGGATGGCTACACCTTC	CASSVFQGEQDGYTF	.	TRBJ1-2	TRBV2	TRBD1
TGTGCCAGCAGCTCCACCGCAGCTAATTCACCCCTCCACTTT	CASSSTAANSPLHF	.	TRBJ1-6	TRBV9	.
TGTGCCAGCAGCTTAGGGCCAGAGGAAAAACTGTTTTTT	CASSLGPEEKLFF	.	TRBJ1-4	TRBV7-9	.
TGTGCCAGCAGCTTTCTTTTAACTGAAGCTTTCTTT	CASSFLLTEAFF	.	TRBJ1-1	TRBV7-9	.
TGTGCCAGCAGCTCTTTTAGGGAAGGGGGGGAGACCCAGTACTTC	CASSSFREGGETQYF	.	TRBJ2-5	TRBV7-2	.
TGTGCCAGCAGTGCACGGACAGGGAATGAAAAACTGTTTTTT	CASSARTGNEKLFF	few	TRBJ1-4	TRBV6-6	TRBD1
TGCAGTGCAAGTAACGGCTACACCTTC	CSASNGYTF	.	TRBJ1-2	TRBV20-1	.
TGCAGCGTTGAAGAGGGGGTAGGATCCCTCCATCCCAATGAGCAGTTCTTC	CSVEEGVGSLHPNEQFF	.	TRBJ2-1	TRBV29-1	.
TGTGCCAGCAGTCCTCAAAATACGGGACAGTCTTTAATTCAGTACTTC	CASSPQNTGQSLIQYF	few	TRBJ2-5	TRBV12-3/TRBV12-4	TRBD1
TGCAGTGCTAGCGGGCCACCAGGGGACGAGCAGTACTTC	CSASGPPGDEQYF	.	TRBJ2-7	TRBV20-1	.
TGTGCCAGCAGCCTTGCACTGAGGGTAACTGGGGCCAACGTCCTGACTTTC	CASSLALRVTGANVLTF	.	TRBJ2-6	TRBV7-6	.
TGTGCCAGCAGTAGACAGCGTAGCAATCAGCCCCAGCATTTT	CASSRQRSNQPQHF	.	TRBJ1-5	TRBV12-3/TRBV12-4	.
TGCAGTGCTAGGTCTAGCGCGTCCTACGAGCAGTACTTC	CSARSSASYEQYF	.	TRBJ2-7	TRBV20-1	.
TGCGCCAGCAGCTCACTTGGGGGAGCTGGCGGCTCCTACGAGCAGTACTTC	CASSSLGGAGGSYEQYF	.	TRBJ2-7	TRBV5-1	.
TGTGCCAGCAGCGTAGTGGAGGAAGGGGAGCAGTTCTTC	CASSVVEEGEQFF	.	TRBJ2-1	TRBV9	.
TGCAGTGCAGCCGACATTCCGGGCCCTTCAATCTACAATGAGCAGTTCTTC	CSAADIPGPSIYNEQFF	few	TRBJ2-1	TRBV20-1	.
TGTGCCAGCTCCCCCTTAGTTGCGAGGGTGAACACTGAAGCTTTCTTT	CASSPLVARVNTEAFF	few	TRBJ1-1	TRBV18	.
TGTGCTAGTGGTTCCTCCTTAGGGTTCGGCTACACCTTC	CASGSSLGFGYTF	few	TRBJ1-2	TRBV12-5	.
TGCAGTGCTAGAGTGGGGACTAGCGTCTATGAGCAGTTCTTC	CSARVGTSVYEQFF	.	TRBJ2-1	TRBV20-1	TRBD2
TGTGCCAGCAGTTACGGGGCAAGCCAAGAGACCCAGTACTTC	CASSYGASQETQYF	few	TRBJ2-5	TRBV6-5	.
TGTGCCAGCAGCTTATACGTAGAGGGGGCCGTTGGGGAGCTGTTTTTT	CASSLYVEGAVGELFF	.	TRBJ2-2	TRBV11-2	TRBD1
TGTGCCAGCCACAGGGAGAACACCGGGGAGCTGTTTTTT	CASHRENTGELFF	few	TRBJ2-2	TRBV14	.
TGTGCCAGCAGTTTACGTCGGGACAGCTATGGCTACACCTTC	CASSLRRDSYGYTF	.	TRBJ1-2	TRBV2	TRBD1
TGTGCCATCAGTGAGTCGGATGACACTGAAGCTTTCTTT	CAISESDDTEAFF	.	TRBJ1-1	TRBV10-3	.
TGTGCCAGCACCGAGAGCGGGGGGGCATCCTACGAGCAGTACTTC	CASTESGGASYEQYF	few	TRBJ2-7	TRBV7-2	TRBD2
TGTGCCAGCAGCTTAGGGGCTCGATGGGACGAGCAGTACTTC	CASSLGARWDEQYF	.	TRBJ2-7	TRBV7-2	.
TGCGCCAGCGCCCTAGGAGGGACTGGGCAAGAGATCCAGTACTTC	CASALGGTGQEIQYF	.	TRBJ2-5	TRBV4-1	.
TGCAGCGTTTCGCTAGCGGGAGTTAGAGAGACCCAGTACTTC	CSVSLAGVRETQYF	.	TRBJ2-5	TRBV29-1	TRBD2
TGCAGCGTCGCCCAGACAGGGGCTAACTATGGCTACACCTTC	CSVAQTGANYGYTF	few	TRBJ1-2	TRBV29-1	TRBD1
TGTGCCTTAGGACAGGACAATCAGCCCCAGCATTTT	CALGQDNQPQHF	few	TRBJ1-5	TRBV10-3	TRBD1
TGCAGCGTTGGGCCGAAGCAGGGACATAACTATGGCTACACCTTC	CSVGPKQGHNYGYTF	few	TRBJ1-2	TRBV29-1	.
TGTGCCAGCAGTTTATTTCCCACAGATACGCGGTATTTT	CASSLFPTDTRYF	few	TRBJ2-3	TRBV28	.